This entry features one T cell receptor (beta chain) sequence. What this receptor recognizes is not known. It has no much larger one-base neighbor in the sample; base qualities were not kept. This sample was included in a study of molecular identifiers for immune sequencing clone quantification (dated by TCRdb to the late 2010s). Broadly, across the study: For a replicate experiment, RNA from roughly 20,000 or 100,000 naive CD8 T cells was divided into five aliquots, and four of the five aliquots were sequenced. This methods study benchmarked molecular-identifier clustering-based TCR repertoire sequencing (MIDCIRS) and TCR RNA copy counting, using CD8 T cells to do so. Broader findings and caveats from the paper: Modeling estimated approximately 3 recovered TCR RNA copies per cell, compared with 9.5 to 10 by digital PCR, which implies about 30% capture efficiency. Spiked-in Jurkat TCR RNA equivalent to a single cell was reported to be detectable even among approximately 1 million naive CD8 T cells. Highly expanded clone sizes could be underestimated if identical TCR molecules share a barcode. When barcode sub-clustering was omitted, TCR diversity was inflated by chimeric consensus sequences, with chimeras reaching as high as 47%. In CMV-specific effector cells, clones with more than 20 RNA copies accounted for over 97% of molecules, whereas in naive cells such clones accounted for under 1%. Naive libraries contained spiked-in Jurkat TCR RNA (approximately nine copies' worth), which is not part of the donor repertoire.

Library method: PCR. The data were produced on a NextSeq 500. Bulk TCR libraries were made following a previously described method, with the TCR primers given in Table S5. Total RNA was purified with the Qiagen AllPrep DNA/RNA kit. Before analysis, reads from multiple sequencing runs of the same library were pooled. The authors' pipeline ran thus. Reads were retained only if an exact TCR constant sequence was present, and the retained reads were trimmed to 150 nt and grouped according to their 12-nt molecular barcodes. Reads inside each barcode group were sub-clustered using a 15% Levenshtein threshold, and a quality-weighted consensus sequence was constructed for each RNA molecule. Non-functional sequences were filtered out, along with any lower-count sequence sitting one edit away from another sequence. Based on fitting two negative binomial distributions, any barcode sub-cluster with under 20% of the maximum read count was discarded. Using fastp at Q25 and MiXCR, TCRdb reprocessed the public reads and kept productive beta chains. Every entry covers one CDR3 protein and lists the most common genes and DNA from its rows. For this entry, the V and J calls and clone size follow TCRdb and not the study's own pipeline. The table for this sample lists approximately 680,000 distinct CDR3 sequences; about 25% of them were counted only once. The top ten constitute 0.6% to 0.9% of the sample.

CDR1 and CDR2 (LGHNA, YSLEER) derive from the germline V gene. The CDR3 has 15 amino acids, counting the end cysteine and phenylalanine. Only the CDR3 portion is preserved as DNA: 45 bases, with reading frame beginning at the first base. Relative to germline, V is 0 bases shorter and J is 3 bases shorter, with 11 bases between their ends. Libraries of naive CD8 T cells were generated from about 21,000 to 970,000 sorted cells, with 10%, 30% or 50% of the purified RNA used. Naive CD8 T cells, defined as CD8+CD4-CCR7+CD45RA+, were FACS-sorted into RLT Plus buffer on a BD FACSAria II. To test detection sensitivity, Jurkat RNA equivalent to more than 9 TCR copies was spiked into samples of about 20,000-1,100,000 naive CD8 T cells. Enrichment of CD8 T cells was done with RosetteSep CD8+ T Cell Enrichment Cocktail plus Ficoll-Paque, and ACK red cell lysis came afterward.

Sequencing used naive CD8+ T cells from blood, with Jurkat cell RNA spiked in. Reading the label with the study, this specimen's cell subset or site is: FACS-sorted CD8+CD4-CCR7+CD45RA+ naive T cells. The receptor comes from a human donor in good health. Some libraries in this study had Jurkat cell RNA spiked in. The sequence is built from TRBV4-3 and TRBJ2-5; the D region possibly corresponds to TRBD1 (6 bases align). The CDR3 protein: CASSQDRAGEETQYF. The nucleotide sequence reads TGCGCCAGCAGCCAAGATCGGGCAGGGGAAGAGACCCAGTACTTC.